This T cell receptor beta chain was identified during a study of blood T cell repertoires in COVID-19. Study-wide background: Acute and convalescent COVID-19 samples came from the United States, Italy and Spain.

Profiled with immunoSEQ multiplex PCR; TCRdb holds only in-frame clones, not every one. Among 200,000 to 250,000 clones listed, approximately 91% were seen once. The V gene lost 6 bases and the J gene lost 7 bases, with 10 bases spanning the gap. CDR1 SGHDT and CDR2 YYEEEE come from the germline V gene. The CDR3 is 11 residues long. The sequence came from a man in his fifties or sixties who had recovered from COVID-19. This sequence joins TRBV5-6 and TRBJ1-2; D gene ambiguous. The sample comprised peripheral blood. The CDR3 DNA sequence: TGTGCCAGCACCCGCGCGGGTGGCTACACCTTC. Translated: CASTRAGGYTF. Using reference TRBV5-6 and TRBJ1-2 for the parts outside the CDR3, the full variable domain is DAGVTQSPTHLIKTRGQQVTLRCSPKSGHDTVSWYQQALGQGPQFIFQYYEEEERQRGNFPDRFSGHQFPNYSSELNVNALLLGDSALYLCASTRAGGYTFGSGTRLTVV.